This passage covers 4 T cell receptor beta chains from one sample sequenced in a study of cytomegalovirus exposure and HLA in healthy donors (dated by TCRdb to about 2017). The method was the immunoSEQ multiplex PCR assay. The multiplex PCR relied on a mix of 60 forward primers for TCR Vbeta segments and 13 reverse primers for TCR Jbeta segments. TCRdb mirrors the immuneACCESS table, restricted to in-frame sequences. Some clones are absent from its copies; in checked studies, under half trace to an unresolved V gene, and the reason for the others is unknown. Here the sample has more than 95,000 clones; over 70% occur a single time. Clones ranked in the top ten supply roughly 6% of the sample. Source material: PBMCs. The receptors originated from a male donor in good health and CMV-seronegative.

The rearrangement joins TRBV15 to TRBJ2-1; 12 nucleotides match TRBD2. The V segment lost 0 bases and the J segment 7 bases; nucleotides outside the gene matches: 13. Germline V lookup: CDR1 LNHNV, CDR2 YYDKDF (reference sequence). The CDR3 contains 19 residues. The CDR3, as DNA: TGTGCCACCAGCAGAGATCCCAGGACTAGCGGGAACTTGGGGAATGAGCAGTTCTTC. Translating it yields CATSRDPRTSGNLGNEQFF.

This sequence joins TRBV25-1 and TRBJ2-7, with TRBD1 matching 8 bases. The CDR3 extends over 13 amino acids. Unmatched junction bases numbered 8, after V lost 6 bases and J lost 7 bases. The germline V gene has CDR1 MGHDK and CDR2 SYGVNS. CDR3 nucleotide sequence: TGTGCCAGCAGCTCAGGGGGCGCGGGGGAGCAGTACTTC. Residues: CASSSGGAGEQYF.

This clone was picked up a small number of times. The rearrangement uses TRBV30 and TRBJ1-5; D is undetermined. This CDR3 has 13 amino acids. The V end was cut by 0 bases, the J end by 5 bases, with 8 bases between. Per germline, CDR1 GTSNPN and CDR2 SVGIG (reference sequence). Here the CDR3 reads CAWSVHRDQPQHF. The CDR3 coding sequence is TGTGCCTGGAGTGTCCACCGGGATCAGCCCCAGCATTTT. Complete variable domain (other parts from reference TRBV30 and TRBJ1-5): SQTIHQWPATLVQPVGSPLSLECTVEGTSNPNLYWYRQAAGRGLQLLFYSVGIGQISSEVPQNLSASRPQDRQFILSSKKLLLSDSGFYLCAWSVHRDQPQHFGDGTRLSIL.

This clone was seen a handful of times. The rearrangement links TRBV6-5 to TRBJ2-2; 10 nucleotides align to TRBD1. The trim removed 6 bases at V and 3 bases at J, leaving 4 bases unmatched. The CDR3 has 15 amino acids. CDR1 and CDR2 (germline): MNHEY, SVGAGI. The chain's CDR3 is CASRTGTGDTGELFF. DNA of the CDR3: TGTGCCAGCAGAACGGGGACAGGGGACACCGGGGAGCTGTTTTTT.